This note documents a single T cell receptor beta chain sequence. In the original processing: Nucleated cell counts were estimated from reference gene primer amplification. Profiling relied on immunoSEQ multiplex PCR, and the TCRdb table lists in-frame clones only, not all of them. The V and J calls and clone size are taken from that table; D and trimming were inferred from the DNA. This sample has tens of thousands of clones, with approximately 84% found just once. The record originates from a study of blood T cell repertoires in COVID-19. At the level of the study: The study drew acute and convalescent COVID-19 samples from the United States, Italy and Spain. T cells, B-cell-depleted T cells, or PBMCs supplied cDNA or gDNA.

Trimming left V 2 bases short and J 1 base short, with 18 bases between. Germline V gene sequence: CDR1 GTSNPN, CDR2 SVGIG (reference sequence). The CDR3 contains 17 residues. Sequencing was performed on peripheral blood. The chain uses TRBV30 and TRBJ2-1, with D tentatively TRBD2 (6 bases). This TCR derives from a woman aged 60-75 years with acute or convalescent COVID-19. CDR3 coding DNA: TGTGCCTGGAGTCCTGTACGATTAGCGGATTCCTACAATGAGCAGTTCTTC. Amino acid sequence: CAWSPVRLADSYNEQFF.